What follows are 26 T cell receptor beta chains derived from one specimen sequenced in a study of radiation and T cells in renal cell carcinoma. The time point denotes: blood 4 weeks post-SBRT, at nephrectomy. The treatment denotes: 15 Gy SBRT to primary tumor, nephrectomy 4 weeks later. Clones were sequenced by immunoSEQ multiplex PCR, and TCRdb holds only the in-frame ones, with some missing. The data hold 130,000 to 150,000 clones, with 65% to 90% observed a single time. The sample here was blood, taken from a patient whose treatment included radiotherapy and nephrectomy. All receptors come from a woman in her 50s with renal cell carcinoma.

The chain combines TRBV19 with TRBJ2-1; 8 bases are shared with TRBD1. Germline values: CDR1 LNHDA, CDR2 SQIVND (reference sequence). The V and J ends lost 5 bases and 6 bases, in that order; junction bases with no gene match: 6. The CDR3 covers 14 residues. For the CDR3, the DNA is TGTGCCAGTAGTCCCCAGGGGGCCCCCAATGAGCAGTTCTTC. It encodes CASSPQGAPNEQFF. The whole variable domain, remainder taken from reference TRBV19 and TRBJ2-1, is DGGITQSPKYLFRKEGQNVTLSCEQNLNHDAMYWYRQDPGQGLRLIYYSQIVNDFQKGDIAEGYSVSREKKESFPLTVTSAQKNPTAFYLCASSPQGAPNEQFFGPGTRLTVL.

A few counts support this clone. This chain uses TRBV25-1 with TRBJ1-1; no clear D gene. CDR1 and CDR2 (germline): MGHDK, SYGVNS. This CDR3 is 10 amino acids long. V lost 3 bases, J lost 8 bases, and 4 bases lay in between. The DNA for the CDR3 is TGTGCCAGCAGTGAGGGAGAAGCTTTCTTT. Translated: CASSEGEAFF.

The chain uses TRBV7-6 and TRBJ2-7, with 9 bases lining up with TRBD1. The CDR3 has 15 amino acids. The germline V gene has CDR1 SGHVS and CDR2 FNYEAQ. V dropped 1 base and J dropped 4; count of bases not matched to a gene: 5. This CDR3 reads CASSLVDRGIYEQYF. CDR3 DNA: TGTGCCAGCAGCTTAGTGGACAGGGGAATTTACGAGCAGTACTTC. The whole variable domain, filled in from reference TRBV7-6 and TRBJ2-7, reads GAGVSQSPRYKVTKRGQDVALRCDPISGHVSLYWYRQALGQGPEFLTYFNYEAQQDKSGLPNDRFSAERPEGSISTLTIQRTEQRDSAMYRCASSLVDRGIYEQYFGPGTRLTVT.

This clone was observed a handful of times. The chain combines TRBV2 with TRBJ1-1; D not resolved. V lost 6 bases, J lost 8 bases, and 16 bases lay in between. Germline CDR1 and CDR2: SNHLY and FYNNEI. This CDR3 spans 13 amino acids. CDR3 DNA sequence: TGTGCCAGCAGCCTCGGCACCCTAGGAGAAGCTTTCTTT. Protein sequence: CASSLGTLGEAFF.

The chain employs TRBV10-3 and TRBJ1-1; the D gene is possibly TRBD1 (5 bases). CDR3 size: 14 residues. Germline V lookup: CDR1 ENHRY, CDR2 SYGVKD. V was cut by 0 bases and J by 6 bases, with 11 bases left in between. The CDR3 loop is CAISESMGRSEAFF. The CDR3 DNA reads as TGTGCCATCAGTGAGTCTATGGGGCGTTCTGAAGCTTTCTTT.

In DNA form, the CDR3 reads TGTGCCAGCACCCCGAGAAGACAGGGCTGGGAAAAACTGTTTTTT. It encodes CASTPRRQGWEKLFF. The chain carries TRBV7-8 and TRBJ1-4, with 7 bases that match TRBD1. CDR1 and CDR2 from the germline V gene are SGHVS and FQNEAQ. V shed 7 bases, J shed 8 bases, and the junction held 13 bases outside the gene matches. The CDR3 is 15 amino acids.

The chain links TRBV4-3 to TRBJ1-5; D unclear. The ends were cut back, 5 bases at V and 5 bases at J, with 19 bases in the middle. CDR3 length: 16 residues. Germline V gene data show CDR1 as LGHNA and CDR2 as YSLEER. The CDR3 loop reads CASSAGIWNADQPQHF. CDR3 nucleotides: TGCGCCAGCAGCGCCGGGATTTGGAACGCGGATCAGCCCCAGCATTTT.

The chain carries TRBV27 and TRBJ2-7; 8 bases are a match to TRBD2. Germline CDR1 is MNHEY and CDR2 is SMNVEV (reference sequence). This CDR3 spans 14 amino acids. With 6 bases clipped from V and 4 bases from J, the junction kept 8 bases outside the gene matches. As DNA, the CDR3 is TGTGCCAGCAGCGCGTCGGGGGGGCCGTACGAGCAGTACTTC. It codes for CASSASGGPYEQYF.

The chain couples TRBV10-3 to TRBJ1-2, with D possibly being TRBD1 (5 bases). With 3 bases removed from V and 2 bases from J, the gap between germline ends came to 10 bases. Germline V gene sequence: CDR1 ENHRY, CDR2 SYGVKD. The CDR3 length is 14 residues. CDR3 protein: CAISEGAGNYGYTF. CDR3 nucleotide sequence: TGTGCCATCAGTGAAGGGGCAGGAAACTATGGCTACACCTTC.

The chain employs TRBV29-1 and TRBJ1-1; 9 bases are a match to TRBD1. CDR3 length: 15 residues. V lost 2 bases and J lost 5; bases outside the gene matches: 9. From germline, CDR1 is SQVTM and CDR2 ANQGSEA. This CDR3 reads CSVESVQTGGTEAFF. CDR3 nucleotides: TGCAGCGTTGAAAGTGTACAGACAGGGGGAACTGAAGCTTTCTTT.

This chain links TRBV19 with TRBJ2-5; possible D gene TRBD1, 7 bases. The CDR3 has 16 residues. Trimming took 4 bases from V and 2 from J, leaving 17 bases between them. Per germline, CDR1 LNHDA and CDR2 SQIVND (reference sequence). CDR3 nucleotides: TGTGCCAGTAGTACAGGAGGGGGCCGAGGGCAAGAGACCCAGTACTTC. Protein product: CASSTGGGRGQETQYF.

The chain joins TRBV5-8 to TRBJ1-5; no clear D. V was cut by 0 bases and J by 15 bases, with 10 bases left in between. The CDR3 consists of 11 residues. Germline V gene data show CDR1 as SGHTS and CDR2 as YDEGEE. CDR3 region: CASSLGHGRHF. The DNA of the CDR3 is TGTGCCAGCAGCTTGGGACACGGGAGGCATTTT.

The gene calls are TRBV6-5 and TRBJ2-7; D is perhaps TRBD2 (7 bases). The CDR3 length is 12 residues. With 11 bases removed from V and 5 bases from J, the gap between germline ends came to 16 bases. Germline CDR1 is MNHEY and CDR2 is SVGAGI. CDR3 DNA: TGTGCCTCACGCGAGGGGGGGGACGAGCAGTACTTC. Translating it yields CASREGGDEQYF.

This chain connects TRBV30 to TRBJ2-4; D gene unclear. V lost 4 bases and J lost 5, with 6 bases in between. Germline V gives CDR1 GTSNPN, CDR2 SVGIG (reference sequence). The CDR3 loop spans 11 amino acids. CDR3 amino acids: CAWNRENIQYF. The CDR3, as DNA: TGTGCCTGGAATAGGGAAAACATTCAGTACTTC.

The count of this clone is one. This chain uses TRBV7-2 with TRBJ1-5, with D possibly TRBD1 on 5 matching bases. Germline V gene data show CDR1 as SGHTA and CDR2 as FQGNSA. V was trimmed by 3 bases and J by 11 bases, leaving 14 bases between them. The CDR3 runs to 13 residues. The CDR3 DNA follows: TGTGCCAGCAGCTTGAGCAGGGATGAAACCCAGCATTTT. This sequence encodes CASSLSRDETQHF.

V usage is TRBV6-4 and J usage is TRBJ1-1; D is ambiguous. V lost 5 bases and J lost 6, with 13 bases in between. Germline CDR1 reads MRHNA; CDR2 reads SNTAGT. This CDR3 contains 13 residues. CDR3: CASSTEGSAEAFF. The CDR3 DNA is TGTGCCAGCAGTACGGAGGGAAGCGCTGAAGCTTTCTTT.

The chain carries TRBV29-1 and TRBJ2-1; the match to TRBD2 covers 9 bases. The CDR3 is 14 amino acids. CDR1 SQVTM and CDR2 ANQGSEA come from the germline V gene. With 8 bases clipped from V and 6 bases from J, the junction kept 11 bases outside the gene matches. The CDR3: CSQARLAGPNEQFF. DNA for the CDR3: TGCAGCCAAGCAAGGCTAGCGGGACCCAATGAGCAGTTCTTC.

This chain joins TRBV5-1 and TRBJ1-5; D perhaps matches TRBD1 (6 bases). With 0 bases removed from V and 0 bases from J, the gap between germline ends came to 10 bases. The CDR3 covers 16 residues. Germline-derived CDR1 and CDR2 are SGHRS and YFSETQ. The CDR3 nucleotides read TGCGCCAGCAGCTTGGGGGGGGCAGATAGCAATCAGCCCCAGCATTTT. Amino acids: CASSLGGADSNQPQHF.

This chain links TRBV7-7 with TRBJ1-2; 9 nucleotides line up with TRBD1. The CDR3 runs 14 residues. The ends lost 5 bases at V and 7 bases at J; junction bases unmatched: 8. Germline V gene sequence: CDR1 SSHAT, CDR2 FNYEAQ (reference sequence). The CDR3 DNA reads as TGTGCCAGCAGCGGCCGGGACAGGGCGTCTGGCTACACCTTC. Translating gives CASSGRDRASGYTF.

The chain carries TRBV7-2 and TRBJ2-7; 7 nucleotides agree with TRBD1. CDR3 length equals 14 residues. The germline V gene encodes CDR1 SGHTA and CDR2 FQGNSA. Germline trimming cut 5 bases from V and 4 bases from J; bases unmatched to any gene: 8. The CDR3 sequence is CASSPTGPGYEQYF. The CDR3 nucleotides read TGTGCCAGCAGCCCGACAGGGCCTGGGTACGAGCAGTACTTC.

This clone showed up just once. The chain combines TRBV19 with TRBJ1-1; tentative D call: TRBD1 (6 bases). Per germline, CDR1 LNHDA and CDR2 SQIVND (reference sequence). Trimming removed 6 bases from V and 0 bases from J, with 8 bases in between. This CDR3 has 13 amino acids. CDR3: CASSDRLNTEAFF. CDR3 DNA sequence: TGTGCCAGTAGCGACAGGTTGAACACTGAAGCTTTCTTT.

The chain is built from TRBV19 and TRBJ1-2, with 8 bases that match TRBD1. Losses at the gene ends were 4 bases for V and 8 bases for J; bases not matched to a gene: 12. CDR3 length: 15 amino acids. Germline V gene data show CDR1 as LNHDA and CDR2 as SQIVND (reference sequence). CDR3: CASSTPRGTGQGYTF. For the CDR3, the DNA is TGTGCCAGTAGTACTCCGAGGGGGACAGGACAAGGCTACACCTTC. Filled out from reference TRBV19 and TRBJ1-2, the complete variable domain reads DGGITQSPKYLFRKEGQNVTLSCEQNLNHDAMYWYRQDPGQGLRLIYYSQIVNDFQKGDIAEGYSVSREKKESFPLTVTSAQKNPTAFYLCASSTPRGTGQGYTFGSGTRLTVV.

For this clone: Its ends do not fully match the called genes, so a read error is possible. CDR3 sequence reads: CASSQEEGALAKNIQYF. CDR3 in DNA: TGCGCCAGCAGCCAAGAGGAAGGGGCTCTAGCCAAAAACATTCAGTACTTC. V gene TRBV5-4 combines with J gene TRBJ2-4; weak D call: TRBD1 (5 bases). The CDR3 has 17 amino acids. Looked up from germline, CDR1 is SGHNT and CDR2 is YYREEE (reference sequence).

V is TRBV14 and J is TRBJ2-5; possibly TRBD2 for D (5 bases). Germline CDR1 and CDR2: SGHDN and FVKESK. V lost 1 base, J lost 2 bases, and 11 bases lay in between. The CDR3 length is 15 residues. CDR3: CASSQVIPGQETQYF. The CDR3 nucleotides are TGTGCCAGCAGCCAAGTTATACCGGGACAAGAGACCCAGTACTTC.

Here the CDR3 reads CASGPAQTQYF. CDR3 bases: TGTGCCAGCGGACCAGCGCAGACCCAGTACTTC. The chain is built from TRBV27 and TRBJ2-5; D uncertain. Germline CDR1 and CDR2: MNHEY and SMNVEV (reference sequence). The germline V and J ends were trimmed by 8 bases and 6 bases, with 10 bases remaining between them. This CDR3 has 11 amino acids.

The chain uses TRBV4-2 and TRBJ2-7; 12 bases line up with TRBD1. Germline-derived CDR1 and CDR2 are LGHNA and YNFKEQ. Losses at the gene ends were 3 bases for V and 4 bases for J; bases not matched to a gene: 4. The CDR3 spans 15 residues. CDR3 bases: TGTGCCAGCAGCCAGATGGGACAGGGGGCTTACGAGCAGTACTTC. It yields the protein CASSQMGQGAYEQYF.